The 25 T cell receptor beta chains below all came from one sample that was sequenced in a study of blood T cell repertoires in COVID-19. Profiling relied on immunoSEQ multiplex PCR, and the TCRdb table lists in-frame clones only, not all of them. The sample lists some 180,000 clones; more than 75% were seen once. Sequenced material: peripheral blood. These receptors were taken from a woman aged 60 to 75 with COVID-19, enrolled during active disease.

The genes are TRBV5-1 and TRBJ2-7; D is perhaps TRBD1 (6 bases). The CDR3 loop spans 16 amino acids. Germline V CDR1 and CDR2: SGHRS, YFSETQ. The V end lost 0 bases, the J end lost 0 bases, and 13 bases lay between the germline ends. In DNA form, the CDR3 reads TGCGCCAGCAGCTTGGGTCTTAAGGGGGTCTCCTACGAGCAGTACGTC. This encodes CASSLGLKGVSYEQYV.

This chain uses TRBV9 with TRBJ1-5, with a tentative D call TRBD1 (6 bases). V was clipped by 4 bases and J by 6 bases, with 20 bases between them. The germline gives CDR1 SGDLS, CDR2 YYNGEE. This CDR3 region has 16 residues. In DNA, the CDR3 is TGTGCCAGCAGCATCGACTCAGGGGAGTTTAGTCAGCCCCAGCATTTT. This translates into CASSIDSGEFSQPQHF.

The V gene is TRBV18, the J gene TRBJ1-6; TRBD1 might be the D (6 bases). V was clipped by 8 bases and J by 8 bases, with 13 bases between them. The CDR3 loop spans 13 amino acids. The germline gives CDR1 KGHSH, CDR2 LQKENI. This chain's CDR3 is CASREQGDSPLHF. The DNA for the CDR3 is TGTGCCAGCCGGGAACAGGGCGATTCACCCCTCCACTTT.

This clone occurred many times. CDR3: CASSYLMARNSGNTIYF. DNA for the CDR3: TGTGCCAGCAGTTACCTGATGGCGAGGAACTCTGGAAACACCATATATTTT. The rearrangement uses TRBV6-2 or TRBV6-3 and TRBJ1-3; D gene ambiguous. Per the germline V gene, CDR1 is MNHEY and CDR2 is SVGEGT. Between the trimmed V and J ends, which lost 2 bases and 0 bases, there was a span of 14 bases. The CDR3 runs to 17 residues.

The chain links TRBV6-5 to TRBJ2-1; 8 bases map to TRBD2. V gave up 6 bases and J gave up 6 bases; unmatched junction bases: 10. The CDR3 consists of 15 residues. Germline V lookup: CDR1 MNHEY, CDR2 SVGAGI. Here the CDR3 reads CASSRELAGGNEQFF. The CDR3 coding sequence is TGTGCCAGCAGCCGGGAGCTAGCGGGTGGCAATGAGCAGTTCTTC.

The CDR3 region is CASSRIGRAGTEAFF. CDR3 bases: TGTGCCAGCAGCCGCATCGGCAGGGCGGGGACTGAAGCTTTCTTT. The chain carries TRBV6-5 and TRBJ1-1, with a tentative D call TRBD1 (5 bases). Trimming stripped 6 bases from V and 5 bases from J, with 19 bases between. Germline assignment: CDR1 MNHEY and CDR2 SVGAGI. The CDR3 length is 15 residues.

V is TRBV4-3 and J is TRBJ2-7; D uncertain. The germline V gene has CDR1 LGHNA and CDR2 YSLEER. The CDR3 has 14 residues. The V and J ends lost 1 base and 0 bases respectively, with 7 bases between them. DNA for the CDR3: TGCGCCAGCAGCCAAGCCCTCCCCTCCTACGAGCAGTACTTC. It codes for CASSQALPSYEQYF.

The chain couples TRBV28 to TRBJ1-4; 8 bases fit TRBD1. Germline CDR1 MDHEN, CDR2 SYDVKM. The trim removed 5 bases at V and 2 bases at J, leaving 16 bases unmatched. CDR3 length: 19 amino acids. The CDR3 spells CASSPMTGARVLTNEKLFF. CDR3 DNA: TGTGCCAGCAGTCCGATGACAGGGGCTAGGGTATTGACTAATGAAAAACTGTTTTTT.

This chain uses TRBV7-2 with TRBJ2-5; 7 bases map to TRBD2. The J segment lost 4 bases and the V segment lost 5 bases, leaving 16 bases of the junction unmatched. The germline V gene encodes CDR1 SGHTA and CDR2 FQGNSA. The CDR3 runs 17 residues. The CDR3 nucleotides read TGTGCCAGCAGCGAGAGACCGCGGGGGTCGGGGAGAGAGACCCAGTACTTC. This encodes CASSERPRGSGRETQYF.

V gene TRBV6-5 combines with J gene TRBJ1-2; 8 bases agree with TRBD1. J was trimmed by 8 bases and V by 7 bases; bases with no gene match: 9. This CDR3 contains 13 residues. Germline loops: CDR1 MNHEY, CDR2 SVGAGI. The CDR3: CASTIQGAGGYTF. DNA of the CDR3: TGTGCCAGCACTATTCAGGGGGCTGGGGGCTACACCTTC.

J is TRBJ2-5 and V is TRBV6-1, with 11 bases lining up with TRBD2. Germline V gene sequence: CDR1 MNHNS, CDR2 SASEGT. The V segment lost 3 bases and the J segment 1 base; nucleotides outside the gene matches: 4. The CDR3 totals 16 residues. This CDR3 is CASSEGLAVIQETQYF. CDR3 bases: TGTGCCAGCAGTGAGGGACTAGCGGTGATCCAAGAGACCCAGTACTTC.

The gene calls are TRBV9 and TRBJ1-1, with D tentatively TRBD1 (6 bases). Trimming shortened V by 0 bases and J by 1 base, and 13 bases separated the two germline ends. The CDR3 spans 16 residues. CDR1 is SGDLS and CDR2 is YYNGEE in the germline V gene. The CDR3 nucleotides are TGTGCCAGCAGCGTAGCTGCGGGGGGCCCGAACACTGAAGCTTTCTTT. Its translation is CASSVAAGGPNTEAFF.

The rearrangement uses TRBV28 and TRBJ2-2; 11 bases are a match to TRBD1. Germline CDR1 is MDHEN and CDR2 is SYDVKM. This CDR3 spans 17 amino acids. The trim removed 5 bases at V and 5 bases at J, leaving 10 bases unmatched. The CDR3 region has the DNA TGTGCCAGCAGTCGTCCCGGACAGGGGGCCGGGACCGGGGAGCTGTTTTTT. Its translation is CASSRPGQGAGTGELFF. The full variable domain, its missing parts supplied by reference TRBV28 and TRBJ2-2, is DVKVTQSSRYLVKRTGEKVFLECVQDMDHENMFWYRQDPGLGLRLIYFSYDVKMKEKGDIPEGYSVSREKKERFSLILESASTNQTSMYLCASSRPGQGAGTGELFFGEGSRLTVL.

The chain couples TRBV9 to TRBJ1-1, with D unclear. CDR3 length equals 13 residues. Germline CDR1 and CDR2: SGDLS and YYNGEE. V was pared by 4 bases and J by 8 bases, with 15 bases between. In nucleotides, the CDR3 is TGTGCCAGCAGCCCGAGTTCGGTCCGCGAAGCTTTCTTT. Translating it yields CASSPSSVREAFF.

The rearrangement uses TRBV3-1 (or the pseudogene TRBV3-2) and TRBJ1-3; D remains unclear. CDR1 LGHDT and CDR2 YNNKEL come from the germline V gene (reference sequence). V dropped 4 bases and J dropped 4 bases, with 17 bases sitting between them. CDR3 size: 16 residues. CDR3 DNA sequence: TGTGCCAGCAGCCGAATCTCTTTAACGGGGGGAAACACCATATATTTT. This gives the protein CASSRISLTGGNTIYF.

The chain uses TRBV27 and TRBJ2-7; D not certain. The CDR3 is 13 amino acids. Trimming left V 0 bases short and J 4 bases short, with 7 bases between. Germline assignment: CDR1 MNHEY and CDR2 SMNVEV (reference sequence). CDR3 residues: CASSLSRQYEQYF. Here the CDR3 DNA reads TGTGCCAGCAGTTTATCGCGGCAGTACGAGCAGTACTTC.

This clone was recorded once. V is TRBV18 and J is TRBJ2-1, with D maybe TRBD1 (5 bases). V was pared by 3 bases and J by 0 bases, with 9 bases between. The CDR3 runs to 15 residues. CDR1 is KGHSH, CDR2 LQKENI, per germline. CDR3 sequence reads: CASSPDSYSYNEQFF. CDR3 DNA sequence: TGTGCCAGCTCACCTGACAGCTACTCCTACAATGAGCAGTTCTTC.

The chain's CDR3 is CASSKDLRSGVHEQYF. The CDR3 DNA reads TGTGCCAGCAGCAAAGACTTACGCTCAGGGGTCCACGAGCAGTACTTC. The rearrangement uses TRBV21-1 and TRBJ2-7; TRBD1 is taken as the D call from the table, unchecked against the DNA. TRBV21-1 is designated a pseudogene. This CDR3 comprises 16 residues.

This clone turned up a few times. This sequence joins TRBV28 and TRBJ1-6; unclear D gene. CDR1 is MDHEN and CDR2 is SYDVKM in the germline V gene. The CDR3 is 12 residues long. The V gene lost 7 bases and the J gene lost 9 bases, with 10 bases spanning the gap. The CDR3 protein is CASTWASSPLHF. CDR3 sequence (DNA): TGTGCCAGCACGTGGGCCTCTTCACCCCTCCACTTT. The full variable domain, its missing parts supplied by reference TRBV28 and TRBJ1-6, is DVKVTQSSRYLVKRTGEKVFLECVQDMDHENMFWYRQDPGLGLRLIYFSYDVKMKEKGDIPEGYSVSREKKERFSLILESASTNQTSMYLCASTWASSPLHFGNGTRLTVT.

Comment on this clone: At one boundary the junction diverges from the germline segment, which might be a read error. Other DNA sequences from this sample encode an identical CDR3 as well. The chain carries TRBV3-1 (or the pseudogene TRBV3-2) and TRBJ2-1; 11 positions match TRBD1. The CDR3 contains 16 residues. Germline lookup yields CDR1 LGHDT and CDR2 YNNKEL (reference sequence). The CDR3 loop is CASSLGTGGRYNEQFF. CDR3 coding DNA: TGCGCCAGCAGCCTTGGGACAGGGGGAAGGTACAATGAGCAGTTCTTC.

This chain uses TRBV5-1 with TRBJ2-7; perhaps TRBD1 as D (6 bases). The CDR3 runs to 14 residues. Trimming removed 5 bases at V and 0 bases at J, with 12 bases between. From germline, CDR1 is SGHRS and CDR2 YFSETQ. The CDR3 sequence is CASSSRTDSYEQYF. In nucleotides, the CDR3 is TGCGCCAGCAGTTCCAGGACAGACTCCTACGAGCAGTACTTC.

J is TRBJ1-2 and V is TRBV3-1 (or the pseudogene TRBV3-2); D call uncertain. The CDR3 is 18 amino acids. Germline V gene sequence: CDR1 LGHDT, CDR2 YNNKEL (reference sequence). The V gene lost 1 base and the J gene lost 8 bases, with 26 bases spanning the gap. CDR3 DNA sequence: TGTGCCAGCAGCCAAGCCGGGAAAGGACTGCTCTATCCGGGGGGCTACACCTTC. Encoded protein: CASSQAGKGLLYPGGYTF.

V gene TRBV5-4 combines with J gene TRBJ2-7; 13 nucleotides agree with TRBD2. The germline CDR1 and CDR2 sequences are SGHNT and YYREEE (reference sequence). There are 15 residues in the CDR3. After removal of 3 bases from V and 9 bases from J, the junction contained 9 bases not matched to a gene. In nucleotides, the CDR3 is TGTGCCAGCAGCTCCGGACTAGCGGGGGCCTCTGGGCAGTACTTC. Its translation: CASSSGLAGASGQYF.

The chain recombines TRBV5-1 with TRBJ1-3, with 8 bases that match TRBD1. CDR3 size: 14 residues. Looked up from germline, CDR1 is SGHRS and CDR2 is YFSETQ. Trimming at V came to 4 bases and at J to 4 bases, leaving 4 bases not matched to a gene. Written as DNA, the CDR3 is TGCGCCAGCAGCCCACAGGGGGACGGAAACACCATATATTTT. It specifies CASSPQGDGNTIYF.

The V call is TRBV5-1, the J call TRBJ2-7, with 7 bases that match TRBD1. V lost 4 bases to trimming and J lost 3 bases; unmatched junction nucleotides: 4. The CDR3 covers 13 residues. Looked up from germline, CDR1 is SGHRS and CDR2 is YFSETQ. CDR3 region: CASSQRQGYEQYF. The CDR3 DNA sequence: TGCGCCAGCAGCCAACGACAGGGCTACGAGCAGTACTTC. The variable domain in full, completed from reference TRBV5-1 and TRBJ2-7, reads KAGVTQTPRYLIKTRGQQVTLSCSPISGHRSVSWYQQTPGQGLQFLFEYFSETQRNKGNFPGRFSGRQFSNSRSEMNVSTLELGDSALYLCASSQRQGYEQYFGPGTRLTVT.